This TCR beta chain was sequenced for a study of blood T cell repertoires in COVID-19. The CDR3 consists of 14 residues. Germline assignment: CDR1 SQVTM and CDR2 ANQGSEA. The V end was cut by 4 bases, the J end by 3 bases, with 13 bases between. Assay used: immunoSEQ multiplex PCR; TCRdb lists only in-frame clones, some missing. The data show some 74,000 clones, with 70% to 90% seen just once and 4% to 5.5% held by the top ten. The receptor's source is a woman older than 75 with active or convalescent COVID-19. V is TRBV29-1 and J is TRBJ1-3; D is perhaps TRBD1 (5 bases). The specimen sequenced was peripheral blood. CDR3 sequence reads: CSVGGVGNGNTIYF. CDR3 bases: TGCAGCGTTGGGGGGGTTGGTAATGGAAACACCATATATTTT.